This entry features one T cell receptor (beta chain) sequence. Its cognate antigen is unknown. One end of the junction fails to match germline, which may point to a read error. The template was RNA from unsorted bulk tissue. Chemotherapy-naive patients with new lung cancer underwent thoracic surgery in China, August–late 2014. The CDR3 runs 15 residues. In germline, CDR1 is MNHEY, CDR2 SVGAGI. The sample originates from a study of tumor and adjacent non-tumor tissue in lung cancer. In the study overall: Patients comprised roughly 12 adenocarcinoma, a couple of squamous cell carcinoma and 1 small cell lung cancer. General study results and limits: Tumor repertoires had a smaller top 100 clone share than normal lung. Significantly higher TCR diversity was found in tumor than normal lung.

Three rounds of nested PCR, following a modified ARM-PCR protocol, produced the TCRbeta library. TCRdb re-called the multiplex PCR reads through MiXCR, storing one row per CDR3 protein. The sample has some 200,000 distinct CDR3 sequences; around 71% are singletons. The origin of this receptor is a man in his fifties or sixties with non-small cell lung cancer. The gene calls are TRBV6-5 and TRBJ2-1; TRBD2 agrees at 11 bases. Sequenced sample: lung tumor tissue. The CDR3 sequence: CPSSYGTSGHNEQFF. CDR3 nucleotides: TGTCCCAGCAGTTATGGGACTAGCGGACACAATGAGCAGTTCTTC.